The rows below give T cell receptor beta chains drawn from one sample of a study of beta chain features in type 1 diabetes. The method was immunoSEQ multiplex PCR; TCRdb's version includes in-frame clones alone and lacks a portion of them. The sample lists about 260,000 clones; roughly a quarter were seen once. Material for sequencing was naive CD4+ T cells from blood. The receptors here all came from a woman aged 25 to 39 with type 1 diabetes. The CDR3 runs from the conserved cysteine through the conserved F or W. The D gene is left open where the match is weak. Some rows mark clone size as missing; the rest say once, few, many or name a class of expanded clone.

NA	NA	TRBV2	TRBJ2-4	CASSVGALAKNIQYF	TGTGCCAGCAGTGTAGGGGCACTAGCCAAAAACATTCAGTACTTC
NA	TRBD1	TRBV7-9	TRBJ2-5	CASSQQGTRRTQYF	TGTGCCAGCAGCCAACAGGGGACCAGGCGAACCCAGTACTTC
NA	TRBD1	TRBV9	TRBJ2-5	CASSGGTGGETQYF	TGTGCCAGCAGCGGGGGGACAGGAGGAGAGACCCAGTACTTC
NA	NA	TRBV7-8	TRBJ2-5	CASSGQGQETQYF	TGTGCCAGCAGCGGCCAGGGTCAAGAGACCCAGTACTTC
NA	TRBD1	TRBV5-1	TRBJ2-2	CASQPGTGNTGELFF	TGCGCCAGCCAACCCGGGACAGGGAACACCGGGGAGCTGTTTTTT
few	TRBD2	TRBV4-2	TRBJ2-5	CASTTFGTSGRGETQYF	TGTGCCAGCACCACCTTTGGGACTAGCGGGAGAGGGGAGACCCAGTACTTC
few	TRBD2	TRBV7-2	TRBJ2-7	CASSLLAGDEQYF	TGTGCCAGCAGCCTACTAGCGGGAGACGAGCAGTACTTC
few	NA	TRBV15	TRBJ2-7	CATSRVGQPYEQYF	TGTGCCACCAGCAGAGTAGGACAGCCCTACGAGCAGTACTTC
few	NA	TRBV6-5	TRBJ1-2	CASTNLGTSDGYTF	TGTGCCAGCACCAATTTGGGGACATCTGATGGCTACACCTTC
few	TRBD2	TRBV19	TRBJ2-7	CASRDPGGPYEQYF	TGTGCCAGTAGAGACCCGGGAGGACCCTACGAGCAGTACTTC
few	NA	TRBV19	TRBJ2-5	CASSPGFQETQYF	TGTGCCAGTAGTCCCGGGTTCCAAGAGACCCAGTACTTC
NA	TRBD1	TRBV9	TRBJ1-2	CASSVMDRGSYGYTF	TGTGCCAGCAGCGTGATGGACAGGGGTAGCTATGGCTACACCTTC